This TCR beta chain came from a study of PD-L1 blockade in urothelial cancer. Sequencing used immunoSEQ multiplex PCR; TCRdb keeps in-frame clones, though not all of them. Of tens of thousands of clones in the sample, more than 80% are singletons; the top ten hold less than 1.5%. Time point noted: pretreatment peripheral blood. V lost 2 bases and J lost 1, with 34 bases in between. The CDR3 consists of 23 residues. Germline CDR1 and CDR2: MRHNA and SNTAGT. The specimen comprised PBMCs, sampled around atezolizumab (anti-PD-L1) treatment. This sequence joins TRBV6-4 and TRBJ2-3; tentative D call: TRBD2 (6 bases). The source is a man aged 45-65 years with urothelial cancer. Written as DNA, the CDR3 is TGTGCCAGCAGTGACCCCTTAGGACTAATAGGGGTTTTTGTCCTATTGTGCACAGATACGCAGTATTTT. It yields the protein CASSDPLGLIGVFVLLCTDTQYF.